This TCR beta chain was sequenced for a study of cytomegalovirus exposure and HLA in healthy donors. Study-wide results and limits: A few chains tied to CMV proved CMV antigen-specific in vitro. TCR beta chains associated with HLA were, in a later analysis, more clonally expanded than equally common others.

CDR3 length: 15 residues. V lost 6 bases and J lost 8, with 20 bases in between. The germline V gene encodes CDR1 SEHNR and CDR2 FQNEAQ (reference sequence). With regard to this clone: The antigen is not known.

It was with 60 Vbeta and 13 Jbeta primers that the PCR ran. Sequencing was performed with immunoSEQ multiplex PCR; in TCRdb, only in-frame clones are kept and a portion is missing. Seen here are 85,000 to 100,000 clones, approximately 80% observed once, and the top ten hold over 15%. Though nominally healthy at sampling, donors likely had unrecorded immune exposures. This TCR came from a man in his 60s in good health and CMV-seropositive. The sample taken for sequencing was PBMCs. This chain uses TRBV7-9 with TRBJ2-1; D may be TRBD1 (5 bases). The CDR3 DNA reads TGTGCCAGCAGTTTTAGACCCGACAGAGGCTATGAGCAGTTCTTC. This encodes CASSFRPDRGYEQFF.